The clone carrying this T cell receptor (beta chain) rates as medium-sized. Its antigen is unknown. CDR1 and CDR2 (germline): KGHDR, SFDVKD. V was clipped by 4 bases and J by 0 bases, with 21 bases between them. The CDR3 is 19 residues long. The sample comes from a study of immune heterogeneity within non-small cell lung tumors. Turning to the study itself: The tumors comprised 4 squamous cell carcinomas, ten to eleven non-squamous carcinomas and 1 not otherwise specified. General study findings and limits: Identical dominant CDR3 beta clonotypes spanned tumor sites within a patient, beside site-unique high-frequency clones. Statistically, local T-cell clonality exhibited a moderate yet significant correlation with local tumor mutational burden (R around 0.32).

For each sample, template was roughly 640 ng of bulk tumor genomic DNA. Biopsies, several per primary tumor and spaced far apart, were collected during surgery. Patients had untreated, newly diagnosed non-small cell lung cancer and underwent curative surgery. Those donating were patients (newly diagnosed with non-small cell lung cancer) who were having surgery with curative intent. The authors amplified TCR beta CDR3 by multiplex PCR with 32 V and 13 J primers. TCRdb re-called the multiplex PCR reads with MiXCR, one entry per CDR3 protein. Counted here are approximately 2,500 distinct CDR3 sequences, about 23% occurring once; the ten biggest clones make up about 11%.

The rearrangement uses TRBV24-1 and TRBJ2-1; tentatively, D is TRBD1 (5 bases). This clonotype was obtained from a man aged 40-49 years with non-small cell lung cancer. Sequenced: lung tumor tissue. This chain's CDR3 is CATSDPGSGAINSYNEQFF. CDR3 bases: TGTGCCACCAGTGACCCCGGAAGTGGGGCGATAAACTCCTACAATGAGCAGTTCTTC.